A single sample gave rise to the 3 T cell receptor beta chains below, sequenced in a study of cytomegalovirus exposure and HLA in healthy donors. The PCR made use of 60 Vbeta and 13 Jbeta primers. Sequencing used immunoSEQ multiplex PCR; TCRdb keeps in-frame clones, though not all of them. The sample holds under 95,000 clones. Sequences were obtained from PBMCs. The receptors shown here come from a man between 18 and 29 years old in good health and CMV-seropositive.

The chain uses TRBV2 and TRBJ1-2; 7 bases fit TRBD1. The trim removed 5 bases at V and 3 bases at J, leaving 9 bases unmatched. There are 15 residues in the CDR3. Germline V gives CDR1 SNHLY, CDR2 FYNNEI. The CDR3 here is CASSYNRGGHYGYTF. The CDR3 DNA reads TGTGCCAGCAGTTATAACAGGGGAGGTCACTATGGCTACACCTTC.

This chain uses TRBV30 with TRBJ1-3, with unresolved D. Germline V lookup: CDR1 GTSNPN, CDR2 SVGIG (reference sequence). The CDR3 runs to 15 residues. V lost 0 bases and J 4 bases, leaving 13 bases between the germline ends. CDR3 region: CAWSVRGSHGNTIYF. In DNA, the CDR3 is TGTGCCTGGAGTGTACGTGGCAGTCACGGAAACACCATATATTTT.

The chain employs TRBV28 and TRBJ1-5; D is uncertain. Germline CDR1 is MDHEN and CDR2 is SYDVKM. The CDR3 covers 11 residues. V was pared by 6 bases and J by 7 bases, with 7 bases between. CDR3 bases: TGTGCCAGCAGCACAGACCAGCCCCAGCATTTT. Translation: CASSTDQPQHF.